The rows below give T cell receptor beta chains drawn from one sample of a study of metastatic and nonmetastatic thyroid tumors. TCRdb called clones again from the PCR reads with MiXCR. The repertoire holds 30,000 to 35,000 clones, with roughly 15% as singletons. Sequenced: blood. The receptors come from a female donor with papillary thyroid cancer or a benign thyroid nodule (not recorded which). Some clones in this sample may be carry-over from other donors' samples. CDR3s include the opening cysteine and the closing phenylalanine or tryptophan.

TRBV20-1	TRBJ1-3	CSARDRSGSGNTIYF
TRBV12-3/TRBV12-4	TRBJ2-1	CASSRRTVRNEEQFF
TRBV20-1	TRBJ1-1	CSARRRPLNTEAFF
TRBV15	TRBJ2-1	CATSIGTPGQGRDEQFF
TRBV20-1	TRBJ2-7	CSARSGEGLYEQYF
TRBV12-3/TRBV12-4	TRBJ2-5	CASSLTGWYQETQYF
TRBV3-1	TRBJ2-7	CASSHGVYYQYF
TRBV13	TRBJ2-7	CASSPPSESGRLGEQYF
TRBV15	TRBJ1-5	CATSRGGGRRSNQPQHF
TRBV20-1	TRBJ2-7	CSARDRRYEQYF
TRBV2	TRBJ2-2	CASRSGSFGTGELFF
TRBV3-1	TRBJ2-4	CASSQGRGNIQYF
TRBV9	TRBJ2-2	CASSVGGLARTGELFF
TRBV20-1	TRBJ2-5	CSARGPTSGRGETQYF
TRBV28	TRBJ2-7	CASSAPVLACYEQYF
TRBV28	TRBJ1-6	CASRSRHSEVIPLHF
TRBV29-1	TRBJ2-1	CSAPVSQGVDYNEQFF
TRBV27	TRBJ1-2	CASSLTPRSIGYTF
TRBV7-9	TRBJ1-2	CASSKGGRDYGYTF
TRBV28	TRBJ2-2	CASSPNRDVTGRTGELFF
TRBV20-1	TRBJ2-7	CSARPSGEPYEQYF
TRBV3-1	TRBJ2-2	CASSQPGETGELFF
TRBV6-2/TRBV6-3	TRBJ2-1	CASSYSLGLSYNEQFF
TRBV13	TRBJ2-5	CASSPDQETQYF
TRBV10-3	TRBJ2-7	CAISPGQGLYEQYF
TRBV6-2/TRBV6-3	TRBJ2-5	CASSTGGIQETQYF
TRBV7-3	TRBJ2-1	CASSLTAGYNEQFF
TRBV27	TRBJ1-6	CASSDSNSPLHF
TRBV30	TRBJ2-1	CAWRIQGAEQFF
TRBV11-1	TRBJ2-3	CASSLGDLGGTDTQYF
TRBV9	TRBJ1-6	CASSVGPRQGRSPLHF
TRBV5-1	TRBJ2-7	CASSLASNYEQYF
TRBV30	TRBJ1-5	CAWSDDRDQPQHF
TRBV18	TRBJ2-1	CASTRQGTNKNEQFF
TRBV11-2	TRBJ2-5	CASSSGGQTQYF
TRBV28	TRBJ1-1	CASGIPLRDTEAFF
TRBV30	TRBJ1-1	CAWSSGVNTEAFF
TRBV5-6	TRBJ2-3	CASSLPNTRTDTQYF
TRBV5-1	TRBJ2-7	CASSISVSSYEQYF
TRBV6-1	TRBJ2-1	CASILAGSEQFF
TRBV18	TRBJ2-3	CASSPATDTQYF
TRBV7-3	TRBJ2-1	CASSLVAGGNEQFF
TRBV10-1	TRBJ2-1	CVSSSDPLDEQFF
TRBV12-3/TRBV12-4	TRBJ2-7	CASSLAWDSRTRSYEQYF
TRBV5-6	TRBJ2-1	CASSQPGGTHNEQFF
TRBV7-2	TRBJ1-1	CASSLAGYVPEAFF
TRBV4-1	TRBJ2-6	CASSQNAVSGANVLTF
TRBV5-4	TRBJ2-4	CASSLDGTGGKAKNIQYF
TRBV5-5	TRBJ1-3	CASSLGGHLSGNTIYF
TRBV19	TRBJ2-1	CASIRPDSNEQFF
TRBV30	TRBJ1-5	CAWSSTGTLHEPQHF
TRBV6-2/TRBV6-3	TRBJ2-1	CASSWGTGGPYNEQFF
TRBV6-2/TRBV6-3	TRBJ2-2	CASSNTGELFF
TRBV12-3/TRBV12-4	NA	CASSFSVGIYEQYF
TRBV20-1	TRBJ1-2	CSAVDYSNYGYTF
TRBV5-1	TRBJ2-2	CASSLSGTGGMNTGELFF
TRBV6-1	TRBJ2-7	CASRDSGFHEQYF
TRBV10-2	TRBJ2-7	CASSEWGDRGEQYF
TRBV12-3/TRBV12-4	TRBJ2-5	CASSLSSGGRETQYF
TRBV6-1	TRBJ2-3	CASSESSGSTDKQYF